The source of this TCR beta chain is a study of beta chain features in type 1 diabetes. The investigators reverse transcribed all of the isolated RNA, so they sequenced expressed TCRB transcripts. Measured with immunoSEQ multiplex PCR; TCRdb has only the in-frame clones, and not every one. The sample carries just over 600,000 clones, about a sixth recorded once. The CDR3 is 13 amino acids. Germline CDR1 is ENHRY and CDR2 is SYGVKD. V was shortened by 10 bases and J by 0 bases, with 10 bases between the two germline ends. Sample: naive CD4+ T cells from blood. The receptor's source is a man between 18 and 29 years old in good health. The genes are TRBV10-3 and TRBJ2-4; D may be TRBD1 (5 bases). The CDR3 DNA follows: TGTGCCACCCAGGGTTTAGCCAAAAACATTCAGTACTTC. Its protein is CATQGLAKNIQYF.